What follows describes a single T cell receptor beta chain. Its antigen is still unknown. The record has no base qualities; no much larger clone is one base away. This entry belongs to a study of shared clonotypes between healthy human individuals (dated by TCRdb to 2020 to 2021). As for the study more broadly: The cohort comprised a couple of women and a few men aged 18 to 49 years. Per donor, three plates each were used for CD4 naive and CD4 memory, two for CD8 naive, and one for CD8 memory. To estimate repertoire size and how much clonotypes are shared between individuals, the study performed deep sequencing of blood TCR repertoires from 4 to 6 healthy adults. To increase sequencing depth and limit assay-specific biases, different laboratories used diverse techniques to prepare libraries and sequence TCR repertoires. Leukapheresis yielded between about 0.85 and 10 billion PBMCs per donor.

Donors were healthy HIV-negative adults with no recently reported acute infections or vaccinations. Every donor was a Caucasian adult residing in Nashville, Tennessee, USA. CD4+ T cells were enriched by magnetic negative selection, after which naive cells were positively selected on CD45RA and the negative fraction was taken as the memory subset. Blood was collected by leukapheresis, and PBMCs were isolated by Ficoll-Histopaque density gradient centrifugation and then cryopreserved in liquid nitrogen vapor phase. Analytical flow cytometry was used to check the purity and quantity of each magnetically sorted T cell population. Each sorted fraction had its genomic DNA isolated and then quantified by UV absorbance on a Nanodrop 2000c. Paper-wide results and their limitations: Incomplete sequencing was indicated by rarefaction of sorted-subset datasets, despite the large sequencing depth. Estimated clonotype richness was generally larger for naive than for memory subsets. The genetic and exposure-history diversity represented was limited by the small number of donors. Sampling was limited to blood, and TCR repertoires in tissue likely differ from TCR repertoires in blood. Based on pairwise subsampling, the degree of clonotype sharing among donors was expected to be affected by sequencing depth. Across a handful of donors, about 5.2% of naive CD4, 3% to 4% of naive CD8, roughly 2.3% of memory CD4, and 0.4% of memory CD8 clonotypes were shared. Higher generation probabilities were observed for clonotypes shared by all four sorted-subset donors than for non-shared clonotypes.

Using the deep immunoSEQ assay, multiplex PCR amplified TCR CDR3 regions from genomic DNA. Genomic DNA extracted from each cell subset was distributed evenly over all wells of several immunoSEQ 96-well plates, and each plate served as one replicate. Each replicate PCR for sorted subsets received about 200 ng genomic DNA, equal to about 30,000 T cell genomes. Purified libraries were quantified with a Qubit 3.0 fluorometer, sized on a Bioanalyzer 2100, and re-quantified with the KAPA Library Quantification kit. Every immunoSEQ 96-well plate was sequenced on a separate single-read 150-cycle Illumina NextSeq 550 flow cell. The source study handled its data this way. The immunoSEQ output contained only junctional sequences without quality scores, so filtering could not match that applied to full-length reads. To assign V/J genes and CDR3, sequences were annotated against IMGT germline references using PyIR, a Python wrapper for IgBLAST v1.9. Reads were removed for weak V/J assignments (E-value above 1e-6), missing CDR3, stop codons, out-of-frame junctions, or ambiguous translated residues. V3J clonotypes were defined as sequences sharing the same inferred V gene, J gene, and CDR3 amino acid sequence. To compute the percentage overlap between repertoires, the number of shared unique clonotypes was divided by the size of the smaller repertoire. Repertoire richness was assessed with RTK rarefaction, the Chao1 estimator, and Recon v2.1 estimates of unobserved clonotypes. OLGA was used to compute generation probabilities for all TCRbeta clonotypes that the gDNA method yielded from several donors. TCRdb provides this immuneACCESS table in a form limited to in-frame rearrangements. Some clones are lacking; in checked studies, under half of them reflect an unresolved V gene, and why the rest are absent is not known. The V and J calls and the clone size are those of that table, but D and trimming were determined from the DNA. Counted in this sample were 1 million to 1.3 million clones; approximately 78% of them appeared once. The ten largest clones represent more than 0.55% of the sample.

The TCR was taken from a man between 18 and 35 years old in good health. Some clones in this sample may be carry-over from other donors' samples. The specimen was memory CD4+ T cells from PBMCs. The sample's cell subset or site, from its label and the paper: CD45RA-negative fraction.

CDR3 sequence: CASSLTSGRSSSYEQYF. Here is the DNA: TGTGCCAGCAGCTTGACTAGCGGGAGGTCTAGCTCCTACGAGCAGTACTTC. This receptor chain uses TRBV7-2 and TRBJ2-5; 13 bases in between match TRBD2. The last part of the DNA fits TRBJ2-7 better; the J call may be wrong. The germline V gene supplies CDR1 SGHTA and CDR2 FQGNSA. Inclusive of the bounding cysteine and phenylalanine, the CDR3 is 17 residues long. The only DNA kept is the CDR3, 51 bases in frame from the first base.